This TCR beta chain emerged from a study of Ad26.COV2.S vaccination and SARS-CoV-2 variants. The CDR3 is 14 residues long. V was clipped by 4 bases and J by 3 bases; unmatched bases: 7. Germline lookup yields CDR1 SGHRS and CDR2 YFSETQ. Concerning this clone: Its antigen is unidentified.

Study-level points and caveats: Spike-specific responses of CD8+ and CD4+ T cells were reported to display substantial breadth after vaccination. Measurements of TCR breadth and depth may have given underestimates of the total T cell responses.

Some clones are missing from TCRdb's copy, which holds only in-frame ones; the method was immunoSEQ multiplex PCR. The table records 300,000 to 400,000 clones, 90% to 95% of them present only once. J is TRBJ2-7 and V is TRBV5-1; the match to TRBD1 covers 7 bases. This material consisted of peripheral blood, taken after recovery from COVID-19. The receptor was derived from a human donor who had recovered from COVID-19. Written as DNA, the CDR3 is TGCGCCAGCAGCAGAGGGACAGAAGTCTACGAGCAGTACTTC. Translating gives CASSRGTEVYEQYF.